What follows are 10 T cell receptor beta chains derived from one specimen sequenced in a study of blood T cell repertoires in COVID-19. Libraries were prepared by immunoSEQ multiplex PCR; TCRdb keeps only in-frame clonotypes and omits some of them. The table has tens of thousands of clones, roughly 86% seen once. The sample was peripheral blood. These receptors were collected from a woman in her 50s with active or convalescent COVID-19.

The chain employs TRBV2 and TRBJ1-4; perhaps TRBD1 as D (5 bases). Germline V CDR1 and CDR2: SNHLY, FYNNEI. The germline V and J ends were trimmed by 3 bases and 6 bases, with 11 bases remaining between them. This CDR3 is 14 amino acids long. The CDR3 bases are TGTGCCAGCAGTGACAAGGGGAGGGATGAAAAACTGTTTTTT. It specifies CASSDKGRDEKLFF.

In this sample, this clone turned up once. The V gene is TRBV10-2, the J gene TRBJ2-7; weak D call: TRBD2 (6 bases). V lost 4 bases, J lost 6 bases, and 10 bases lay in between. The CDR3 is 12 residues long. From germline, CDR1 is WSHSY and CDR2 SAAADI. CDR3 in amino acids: CASSAGDVEQYF. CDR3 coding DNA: TGCGCCAGCAGTGCGGGAGATGTCGAGCAGTACTTC.

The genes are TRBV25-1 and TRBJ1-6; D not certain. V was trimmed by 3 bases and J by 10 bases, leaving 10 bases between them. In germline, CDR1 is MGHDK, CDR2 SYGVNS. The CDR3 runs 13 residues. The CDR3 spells CASSDSSLSPLHF. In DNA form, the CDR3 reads TGTGCCAGCAGTGATTCTAGTCTATCACCCCTCCACTTT.

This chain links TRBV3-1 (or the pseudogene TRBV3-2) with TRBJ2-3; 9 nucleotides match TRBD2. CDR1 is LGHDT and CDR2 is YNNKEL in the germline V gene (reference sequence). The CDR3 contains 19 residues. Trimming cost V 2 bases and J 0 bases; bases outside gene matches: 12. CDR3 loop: CASSQSPGASGISTDTQYF. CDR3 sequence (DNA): TGTGCCAGCAGCCAATCCCCCGGGGCTAGCGGGATCAGCACAGATACGCAGTATTTT.

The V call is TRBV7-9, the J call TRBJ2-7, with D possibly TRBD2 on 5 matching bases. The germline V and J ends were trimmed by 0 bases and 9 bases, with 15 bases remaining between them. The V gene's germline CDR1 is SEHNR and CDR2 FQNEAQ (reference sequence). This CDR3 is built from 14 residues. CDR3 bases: TGTGCCAGCAGCTTAGCGGCGGCGGCGGGTTTGCAGTACTTC. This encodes CASSLAAAAGLQYF.

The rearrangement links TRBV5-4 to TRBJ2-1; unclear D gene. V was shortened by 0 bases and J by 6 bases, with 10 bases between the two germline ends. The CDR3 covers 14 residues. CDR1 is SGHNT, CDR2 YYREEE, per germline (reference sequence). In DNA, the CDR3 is TGTGCCAGCAGCTTGGTGCGGCAACCCAATGAGCAGTTCTTC. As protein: CASSLVRQPNEQFF.

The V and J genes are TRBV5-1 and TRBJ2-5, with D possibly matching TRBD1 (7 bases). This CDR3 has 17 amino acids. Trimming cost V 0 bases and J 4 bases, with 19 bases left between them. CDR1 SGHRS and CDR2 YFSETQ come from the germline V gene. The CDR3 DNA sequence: TGCGCCAGCAGCTTGGGTGCCCAGGGGGGTAGTGGAGAGACCCAGTACTTC. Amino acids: CASSLGAQGGSGETQYF.

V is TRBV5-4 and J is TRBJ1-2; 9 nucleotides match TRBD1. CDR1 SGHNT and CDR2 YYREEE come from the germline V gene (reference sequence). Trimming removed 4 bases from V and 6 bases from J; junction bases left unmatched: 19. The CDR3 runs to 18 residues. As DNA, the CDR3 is TGTGCCAGCAGCCCCGGCAAGAACAGGGGGCTCGGAGAGGATGGCTACACCTTC. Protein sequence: CASSPGKNRGLGEDGYTF.

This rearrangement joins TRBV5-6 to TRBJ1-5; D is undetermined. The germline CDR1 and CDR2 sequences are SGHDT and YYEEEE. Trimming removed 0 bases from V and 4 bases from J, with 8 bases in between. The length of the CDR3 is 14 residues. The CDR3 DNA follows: TGTGCCAGCAGCTTGGTTGGCGGAAATCAGCCCCAGCATTTT. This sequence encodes CASSLVGGNQPQHF.

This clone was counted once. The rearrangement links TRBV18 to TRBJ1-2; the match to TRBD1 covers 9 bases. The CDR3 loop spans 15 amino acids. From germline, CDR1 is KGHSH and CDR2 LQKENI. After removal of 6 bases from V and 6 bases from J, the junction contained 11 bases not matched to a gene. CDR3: CASSRRDRDGNGYTF. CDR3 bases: TGTGCCAGCTCGCGCCGGGACAGGGATGGGAATGGCTACACCTTC. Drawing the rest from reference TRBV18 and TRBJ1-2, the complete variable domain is NAGVMQNPRHLVRRRGQEARLRCSPMKGHSHVYWYRQLPEEGLKFMVYLQKENIIDESGMPKERFSAEFPKEGPSILRIQQVVRGDSAAYFCASSRRDRDGNGYTFGSGTRLTVV.